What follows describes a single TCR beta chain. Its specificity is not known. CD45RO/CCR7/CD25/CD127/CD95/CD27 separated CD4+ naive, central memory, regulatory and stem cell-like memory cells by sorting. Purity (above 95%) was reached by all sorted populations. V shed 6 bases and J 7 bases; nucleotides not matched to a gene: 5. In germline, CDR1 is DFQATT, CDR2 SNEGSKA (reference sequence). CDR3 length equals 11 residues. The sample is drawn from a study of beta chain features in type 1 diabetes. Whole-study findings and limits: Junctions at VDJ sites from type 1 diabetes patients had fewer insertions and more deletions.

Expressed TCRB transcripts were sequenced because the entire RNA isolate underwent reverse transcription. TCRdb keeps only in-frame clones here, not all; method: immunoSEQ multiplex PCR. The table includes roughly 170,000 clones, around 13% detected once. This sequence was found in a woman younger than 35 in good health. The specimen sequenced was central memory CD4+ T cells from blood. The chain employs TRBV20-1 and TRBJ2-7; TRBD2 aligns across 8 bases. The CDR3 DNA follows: TGCAGTGCGGTTACTAGCGGAGAGCAGTACTTC. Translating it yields CSAVTSGEQYF.